Reported below is one T cell receptor beta chain. The authors' processing: Reference gene primer amplification gave estimated nucleated cell counts. Produced via immunoSEQ multiplex PCR; TCRdb's table is partial and in-frame only. V, J and clone size reflect that table, while D and trimming were determined from the DNA. There are 100,000 or so clones in the sample; roughly nine tenths occur only once, and roughly 0.99% lies in the top ten. This specimen comes from a study of blood T cell repertoires in COVID-19. Study information: Both acute and convalescent COVID-19 samples were obtained from the United States, Italy and Spain. PBMCs, B-cell-depleted T cells, or T cells were the source of the cDNA or gDNA that made up the material.

In germline, CDR1 is SGHRS, CDR2 YFSETQ. The V and J ends lost 4 bases and 2 bases, in that order; junction bases with no gene match: 5. The CDR3 has 14 residues. The sequenced sample consisted of peripheral blood. This receptor was taken from a man between 60 and 75 years old with acute or convalescent COVID-19. This chain links TRBV5-1 with TRBJ1-2, with TRBD1 identical over 7 bases. The chain's CDR3 is CASSTTGDNYGYTF. The CDR3 DNA follows: TGCGCCAGCAGCACTACAGGGGACAACTATGGCTACACCTTC.